Below are 14 T cell receptor beta chains sequenced from a single sample in a study of blood T cell repertoires in COVID-19. Here immunoSEQ multiplex PCR was the method, and the copy in TCRdb shows in-frame clones only, minus some. In the table there are under 70,000 clones, around nine tenths of which are singletons. Source material: peripheral blood. Receptor source: an older woman with COVID-19, enrolled during active disease.

The chain carries TRBV6-6 and TRBJ1-1, with 9 bases aligning to TRBD1. Germline CDR1 and CDR2: MNHNY and SVGAGI (reference sequence). Trimming at V came to 6 bases and at J to 0 bases, leaving 2 bases not matched to a gene. The CDR3 runs to 14 residues. The CDR3 sequence is CASRDRGLNTEAFF. The CDR3 DNA follows: TGTGCCAGCAGGGACAGGGGATTGAACACTGAAGCTTTCTTT.

This clone has only one observation. The rearrangement uses TRBV6-5 and TRBJ2-5, with D tentatively TRBD2 (5 bases). The CDR3 has 15 amino acids. Germline V gene lookup returns CDR1 MNHEY and CDR2 SVGAGI. V lost 0 bases and J 7 bases, leaving 15 bases between the germline ends. The CDR3 reads CASSYSGSLGGTQYF. In DNA, the CDR3 is TGTGCCAGCAGTTACTCTGGGTCTCTCGGAGGGACCCAGTACTTC.

CDR3 nucleotide sequence: TGTGCCAGCAGAGACAGGAGCGGGAGACACAATGAGCAGTTCTTC. Translation: CASRDRSGRHNEQFF. The V call is TRBV6-6, the J call TRBJ2-1, with TRBD2 identical over 8 bases. This CDR3 is 15 amino acids long. Germline CDR1 is MNHNY and CDR2 is SVGAGI (reference sequence). V shed 6 bases, J shed 5 bases, and the junction held 9 bases outside the gene matches.

The chain uses TRBV2 and TRBJ2-1; 8 positions match TRBD1. Germline CDR1 is SNHLY and CDR2 is FYNNEI. J gave up 6 bases and V 3 bases, and 4 bases lay outside the gene matches. The CDR3 loop spans 14 amino acids. CDR3 loop: CASSDTTGGNEQFF. DNA of the CDR3: TGTGCCAGCAGTGATACTACAGGGGGCAATGAGCAGTTCTTC.

The chain has TRBV7-2 and TRBJ1-2; a possible D gene is TRBD1 (6 bases). The CDR3 has 14 amino acids. The ends were cut back, 0 bases at V and 2 bases at J, with 7 bases in the middle. Looked up from germline, CDR1 is SGHTA and CDR2 is FQGNSA. CDR3 in DNA: TGTGCCAGCAGCTTAGCGGGGGCAAACTATGGCTACACCTTC. It is translated as CASSLAGANYGYTF.

This chain uses TRBV30 with TRBJ1-2; D might be TRBD1 (5 bases). Germline V gene data show CDR1 as GTSNPN and CDR2 as SVGIG (reference sequence). The V end lost 0 bases, the J end lost 7 bases, and 15 bases lay between the germline ends. This CDR3 has 14 amino acids. The CDR3 sequence: CAWSVQAGWGGYTF. The CDR3 DNA is TGTGCCTGGAGTGTACAAGCAGGGTGGGGTGGCTACACCTTC.

V gene TRBV11-3 combines with J gene TRBJ2-1; D unresolved. Per the germline V gene, CDR1 is SGHNT and CDR2 is YENEEA. The V and J ends lost 4 bases and 6 bases respectively, with 16 bases between them. This CDR3 spans 15 amino acids. The CDR3 reads CASSSPPSGFNEQFF. In DNA, the CDR3 is TGTGCCAGCAGCTCCCCCCCCTCCGGGTTCAATGAGCAGTTCTTC. The complete variable domain, with remaining parts taken from reference TRBV11-3 and TRBJ2-1, reads EAGVVQSPRYKIIEKKQPVAFWCNPISGHNTLYWYLQNLGQGPELLIRYENEEAVDDSQLPKDRFSAERLKGVDSTLKIQPAELGDSAVYLCASSSPPSGFNEQFFGPGTRLTVL.

The chain recombines TRBV7-8 with TRBJ2-3, with TRBD2 matching 7 bases. Germline V gene lookup returns CDR1 SGHVS and CDR2 FQNEAQ. CDR3 length: 15 amino acids. Trimming at V came to 4 bases and at J to 2 bases, leaving 6 bases not matched to a gene. CDR3 in DNA: TGTGCCAGCAGCTCTCAGCGGGACTACACAGATACGCAGTATTTT. Protein product: CASSSQRDYTDTQYF.

Only a few counts were recorded for this clone. This chain joins TRBV28 and TRBJ1-1; 9 bases fit TRBD1. The CDR3 totals 11 residues. The ends lost 5 bases at V and 8 bases at J; junction bases unmatched: 0. Germline V gene data show CDR1 as MDHEN and CDR2 as SYDVKM. The CDR3 here is CASSGTGEAFF. In nucleotides, the CDR3 is TGTGCCAGCAGTGGGACAGGGGAAGCTTTCTTT.

The V gene is TRBV28, the J gene TRBJ1-4; TRBD1 might be the D (5 bases). Germline V lookup: CDR1 MDHEN, CDR2 SYDVKM. Trimming removed 3 bases at V and 8 bases at J, with 13 bases between. CDR3 length: 14 amino acids. CDR3 in amino acids: CASSFGGGEEKLFF. CDR3 sequence (DNA): TGTGCCAGCAGTTTTGGTGGGGGGGAAGAAAAACTGTTTTTT.

J is TRBJ2-1 and V is TRBV3-1 (or the pseudogene TRBV3-2); 7 nucleotides agree with TRBD1. The CDR3 length is 14 residues. V lost 3 bases to trimming and J lost 7 bases; unmatched junction nucleotides: 6. Germline CDR1 is LGHDT and CDR2 is YNNKEL (reference sequence). CDR3: CASSQTTGSNEQFF. The CDR3 nucleotides read TGTGCCAGCAGCCAGACGACAGGGTCGAATGAGCAGTTCTTC.

The gene calls are TRBV9 and TRBJ2-5, with a weak D call TRBD1 (6 bases). Trimming cost V 1 base and J 4 bases, with 11 bases left between them. The CDR3 runs 14 residues. CDR1 is SGDLS and CDR2 is YYNGEE in the germline V gene. CDR3 in DNA: TGTGCCAGCAGCGTACAGCAGGGGACAGAGACCCAGTACTTC. Translation gives CASSVQQGTETQYF.

V and J are TRBV6-5 and TRBJ2-7, with 7 bases aligning to TRBD1. Per germline, CDR1 MNHEY and CDR2 SVGAGI. The CDR3 totals 15 residues. Trimming cost V 6 bases and J 0 bases; bases outside gene matches: 8. Written as DNA, the CDR3 is TGTGCCAGCAGACGGGACAGAGAGCCCTCCTACGAGCAGTACTTC. It codes for CASRRDREPSYEQYF.

This clone has just a few counts. CDR3 amino acids: CASKRTGYYGYTF. CDR3 coding DNA: TGTGCCAGCAAACGGACAGGTTACTATGGCTACACCTTC. This rearrangement joins TRBV21-1 to TRBJ1-2; TRBD1 was called by the table and not checked on the DNA. TRBV21-1 corresponds to a pseudogene. This CDR3 has 13 amino acids.